Each of the 11 T cell receptor beta chains below was sequenced from the same sample in a study of T cell repertoires in cytomegalovirus infection. A single record per CDR3 protein comes from TCRdb applying MiXCR to the reads. The sample includes tens of thousands of distinct CDR3 sequences, more than 20% of them seen just once. No cognate antigen is known for these TCRs. The material sequenced was CD8+ T cells from cultured PBMCs, taken from culture after CMV antigen stimulation. These receptors were taken from a human donor in good health (CMV status not recorded). Some clones in this sample may be carry-over from other donors' samples.

In this sample, this clonotype turned up a few times. The V gene is TRBV12-3 or TRBV12-4, the J gene TRBJ2-2; D unresolved. The CDR3 consists of 14 residues. V was trimmed by 4 bases and J by 6 bases, leaving 12 bases between them. The chain's CDR3 is CASSSGTNPGELFF. The CDR3 coding sequence is TGTGCCAGCAGTTCCGGTACGAATCCCGGGGAGCTGTTTTTT.

This clonotype was seen many times. The genes are TRBV12-5 and TRBJ2-4; TRBD1 is a possible D gene (5 bases). V was cut by 2 bases and J by 9 bases, with 17 bases left in between. The CDR3 consists of 15 residues. Per the germline V gene, CDR1 is LGHNT and CDR2 is FRNRAP. The CDR3 DNA is TGTGCTAGTGGTTTGTACCCACAGGACCCGGCCATTCAGTACTTC. Protein product: CASGLYPQDPAIQYF.

The chain has TRBV28 and TRBJ2-7; possibly TRBD2 for D (5 bases). Between the trimmed V and J ends, which lost 2 bases and 2 bases, there was a span of 10 bases. Germline V gene lookup returns CDR1 MDHEN and CDR2 SYDVKM. CDR3 length: 14 amino acids. In nucleotides, the CDR3 is TGTGCCAGCAGTTTAGTAGCGTCGACCTACGAGCAGTACTTC. It yields the protein CASSLVASTYEQYF.

V usage is TRBV11-2 and J usage is TRBJ2-3; 11 bases fit TRBD2. Trimming took 4 bases from V and 3 from J; bases not matched to a gene: 3. The germline gives CDR1 SGHAT, CDR2 FQNNGV. The CDR3 covers 15 residues. The CDR3 DNA is TGTGCCAGCAGCTATAGCGGGAGGGCGACAGATACGCAGTATTTT. Protein product: CASSYSGRATDTQYF.

This chain connects TRBV10-3 to TRBJ1-1, with TRBD1 matching 8 bases. Trimming at V came to 2 bases and at J to 4 bases, leaving 6 bases not matched to a gene. Germline CDR1 ENHRY, CDR2 SYGVKD. The length of the CDR3 is 15 residues. The CDR3 DNA sequence: TGTGCCATCAGTGAGCCAGGACAGGGCGTCACTGAAGCTTTCTTT. It yields the protein CAISEPGQGVTEAFF.

The V call is TRBV7-4, the J call TRBJ2-6; a possible D gene is TRBD2 (6 bases). This CDR3 comprises 15 residues. Germline assignment: CDR1 SGHVT and CDR2 SQSDAQ. Trimming stripped 5 bases from V and 0 bases from J, with 8 bases between. CDR3 bases: TGTGCCAGCAGCCACGGGAGCTCTGGGGCCAACGTCCTGACTTTC. The encoded protein is CASSHGSSGANVLTF. The full variable domain, in which reference TRBV7-4 and TRBJ2-6 provide the parts outside the CDR3, is GAGVSQSPRYKVAKRGRDVALRCDSISGHVTLYWYRQTLGQGSEVLTYSQSDAQRDKSGRPSGRFSAERPERSVSTLKIQRTEQGDSAVYLCASSHGSSGANVLTFGAGSRLTVL.

The chain uses TRBV9 and TRBJ1-2; the D is unclear. The CDR3 length is 12 residues. Germline V gene sequence: CDR1 SGDLS, CDR2 YYNGEE. Trimming removed 3 bases at V and 3 bases at J, with 6 bases between. The CDR3 spells CASSAWDYGYTF. The CDR3 coding sequence is TGTGCCAGCAGCGCCTGGGACTATGGCTACACCTTC.

The J gene is TRBJ2-4, the V gene TRBV29-1, with 10 bases fitting TRBD2. The CDR3 is 21 residues long. CDR1 and CDR2 from the germline V gene are SQVTM and ANQGSEA. J was trimmed by 5 bases and V by 0 bases; bases with no gene match: 22. The CDR3 DNA sequence: TGCAGCGTTGAAGATTTTCAGGGGATGGTAGCGGGAGGAGTGGGGGAAAACATTCAGTACTTC. Translating it yields CSVEDFQGMVAGGVGENIQYF.

The chain links TRBV24-1 to TRBJ1-2, with 9 positions matching TRBD1. Looked up from germline, CDR1 is KGHDR and CDR2 is SFDVKD. The length of the CDR3 is 15 residues. The V segment lost 4 bases and the J segment 6 bases; nucleotides outside the gene matches: 8. In DNA, the CDR3 is TGTGCCACCAGTGACCCGGACAGGGGCATTGATGGCTACACCTTC. The encoded protein is CATSDPDRGIDGYTF.

This clonotype was seen a handful of times. The V and J genes are TRBV5-1 and TRBJ2-1; TRBD2 matches 8 bases. The germline V gene has CDR1 SGHRS and CDR2 YFSETQ. The CDR3 has 12 amino acids. V lost 5 bases and J lost 8; bases outside the gene matches: 3. CDR3 sequence: CASRPSGYEQFF. The CDR3 DNA sequence: TGCGCCAGCAGGCCTAGCGGGTATGAGCAGTTCTTC.

The chain joins TRBV27 to TRBJ2-2, with 9 nucleotides matching TRBD1. Germline V lookup: CDR1 MNHEY, CDR2 SMNVEV (reference sequence). Losses at the gene ends were 3 bases for V and 6 bases for J; bases not matched to a gene: 5. CDR3 length: 15 residues. The CDR3 loop reads CASSLTGGIAGELFF. The CDR3 coding sequence is TGTGCCAGCAGTTTGACAGGGGGGATTGCCGGGGAGCTGTTTTTT.